Listed here are 14 T cell receptor beta chains from one sample, sequenced in a study of a mutant IDH1 vaccine in newly diagnosed glioma. These receptors' targets are unknown. As for time point: week 47, end of study. Each dose delivered 300 ug of mutant IDH1 20-mer peptide subcutaneously with imiquimod. Profiling relied on immunoSEQ multiplex PCR, and the TCRdb table lists in-frame clones only, not all of them. This sample has about 50,000 clones; 60% to 80% occur once, and the top ten carry 5% to 6.5%. This sample comprised PBMCs, obtained from a glioma patient whose treatment included an IDH1 peptide vaccine. The receptor source for this set is a man aged 50 to 59 with glioma.

V usage is TRBV9 and J usage is TRBJ2-2; tentatively, D is TRBD2 (5 bases). The CDR3 is 12 residues long. V lost 7 bases, J lost 5 bases, and 9 bases lay in between. The germline gives CDR1 SGDLS, CDR2 YYNGEE. CDR3 residues: CASGPGTGELFF. The CDR3 region has the DNA TGTGCCAGCGGCCCGGGGACCGGGGAGCTGTTTTTT.

This chain connects TRBV4-2 to TRBJ2-3, with D uncertain. Trimming shortened V by 6 bases and J by 5 bases, and 6 bases separated the two germline ends. Germline V gives CDR1 LGHNA, CDR2 YNFKEQ. The CDR3 has 11 amino acids. For the CDR3, the DNA is TGTGCCAGCAGTCAGTTAGATACGCAGTATTTT. Translated, it gives CASSQLDTQYF.

V is TRBV30 and J is TRBJ2-2; D possibly uses TRBD1 or TRBD2 (5 bases each). The germline V and J ends were trimmed by 5 bases and 2 bases, with 18 bases remaining between them. This CDR3 region has 16 residues. The V gene's germline CDR1 is GTSNPN and CDR2 SVGIG (reference sequence). The CDR3 DNA is TGTGCCTGGGGGGGTTGGGGGACGGGAAACACCGGGGAGCTGTTTTTT. Translated, it gives CAWGGWGTGNTGELFF.

Written as DNA, the CDR3 is TGCGCCAGCAGCTTGGCGACTGCACCGAACACCGGGGAGCTGTTTTTT. Amino acids: CASSLATAPNTGELFF. The genes are TRBV5-1 and TRBJ2-2; the D is unclear. The CDR3 covers 16 residues. The ends were cut back, 0 bases at V and 0 bases at J, with 9 bases in the middle. The V gene's germline CDR1 is SGHRS and CDR2 YFSETQ.

The V gene is TRBV19, the J gene TRBJ1-5, with a possible D match to TRBD1 (5 bases). Germline V gene lookup returns CDR1 LNHDA and CDR2 SQIVND (reference sequence). V was trimmed by 7 bases and J by 7 bases, leaving 14 bases between them. The CDR3 is 13 amino acids. The CDR3 loop is CASKIQGPQPQHF. The CDR3 bases are TGTGCCAGTAAAATCCAGGGCCCCCAGCCCCAGCATTTT. The complete variable domain, with remaining parts taken from reference TRBV19 and TRBJ1-5, reads DGGITQSPKYLFRKEGQNVTLSCEQNLNHDAMYWYRQDPGQGLRLIYYSQIVNDFQKGDIAEGYSVSREKKESFPLTVTSAQKNPTAFYLCASKIQGPQPQHFGDGTRLSIL.

The chain's CDR3 is CAISESRTKDTGELFF. For the CDR3, the DNA is TGTGCCATCAGTGAGTCGAGGACAAAAGACACCGGGGAGCTGTTTTTT. This chain joins TRBV10-3 and TRBJ2-2; TRBD1 is a possible D gene (5 bases). Germline lookup yields CDR1 ENHRY and CDR2 SYGVKD. The V gene lost 0 bases and the J gene lost 3 bases, with 11 bases spanning the gap. This CDR3 region has 16 residues.

The J gene is TRBJ1-2, the V gene TRBV5-1; TRBD1 agrees at 12 bases. This CDR3 has 14 amino acids. With V trimmed by 4 bases and J by 8 bases, 6 bases remained unmatched. The V gene's germline CDR1 is SGHRS and CDR2 YFSETQ. Written as DNA, the CDR3 is TGCGCCAGCAGCCTGGGACAGGGGGCTGGCGGCTACACCTTC. Translating gives CASSLGQGAGGYTF.

V gene TRBV2 combines with J gene TRBJ1-2; TRBD1 matches at 7 bases. Trimming at V came to 11 bases and at J to 8 bases, leaving 5 bases not matched to a gene. The length of the CDR3 is 10 residues. Germline CDR1 reads SNHLY; CDR2 reads FYNNEI. The DNA for the CDR3 is TGTGCCCAGGGGGACTTCGGCTACACCTTC. This translates into CAQGDFGYTF.

The gene calls are TRBV19 and TRBJ2-5; 7 bases match TRBD2. After removal of 3 bases from V and 3 bases from J, the junction contained 4 bases not matched to a gene. The CDR3 is made up of 14 amino acids. Germline CDR1 LNHDA, CDR2 SQIVND (reference sequence). CDR3 nucleotides: TGTGCCAGTAGTATGGGGGGGTCGGAAGAGACCCAGTACTTC. Residues: CASSMGGSEETQYF. Full variable domain (remainder filled in from reference TRBV19 and TRBJ2-5): DGGITQSPKYLFRKEGQNVTLSCEQNLNHDAMYWYRQDPGQGLRLIYYSQIVNDFQKGDIAEGYSVSREKKESFPLTVTSAQKNPTAFYLCASSMGGSEETQYFGPGTRLLVL.

The J gene is TRBJ2-5, the V gene TRBV5-1, with TRBD2 matching 8 bases. J lost 0 bases, V lost 0 bases, and 1 base had no gene match. This CDR3 is built from 15 residues. CDR1 is SGHRS and CDR2 is YFSETQ in the germline V gene. As DNA, the CDR3 is TGCGCCAGCAGCTTGGCCGGGGGGGACCAAGAGACCCAGTACTTC. As protein: CASSLAGGDQETQYF.

This clone occurred once. The V and J genes are TRBV6-6 and TRBJ1-4; 8 bases align to TRBD1. Germline V CDR1 and CDR2: MNHNY, SVGAGI (reference sequence). V gave up 5 bases and J gave up 4 bases; unmatched junction bases: 6. This CDR3 spans 15 amino acids. The CDR3 reads CASSVQGANNEKLFF. In nucleotides, the CDR3 is TGTGCCAGCAGTGTCCAGGGGGCCAATAATGAAAAACTGTTTTTT.

This chain uses TRBV10-3 with TRBJ1-6, with 10 bases lining up with TRBD1. The V gene's germline CDR1 is ENHRY and CDR2 SYGVKD. V shed 3 bases and J 13 bases; nucleotides not matched to a gene: 3. There are 13 residues in the CDR3. The CDR3 here is CAISEGTGVPLHF. The CDR3 DNA follows: TGTGCCATCAGTGAAGGGACAGGGGTCCCCCTCCACTTT.

V gene TRBV19 combines with J gene TRBJ1-3; 9 bases map to TRBD1. CDR1 is LNHDA, CDR2 SQIVND, per germline (reference sequence). V gave up 5 bases and J gave up 0 bases; unmatched junction bases: 5. This CDR3 is 16 amino acids long. The CDR3 nucleotides read TGTGCCAGTAGTGCCACGACAGGGGGCTCTGGAAACACCATATATTTT. It yields the protein CASSATTGGSGNTIYF.

The sample holds one count of this clone. The gene calls are TRBV6-1 and TRBJ2-2, with D hard to call. The CDR3 contains 13 residues. CDR1 MNHNS and CDR2 SASEGT come from the germline V gene. V was shortened by 8 bases and J by 7 bases, with 14 bases between the two germline ends. CDR3 loop: CASAKEMVGELFF. The CDR3 DNA follows: TGTGCCAGCGCTAAGGAAATGGTCGGGGAGCTGTTTTTT.